Below are 8 T cell receptor beta chains sequenced from a single sample in a study of blood T cell repertoires in COVID-19. The table came from immunoSEQ multiplex PCR; TCRdb's copy has only in-frame clones and leaves some out. The repertoire includes about 180,000 clones, 70% to 90% of them detected once, and approximately 9.9% sits in the top ten. The specimen was peripheral blood. The receptor source for this set is a human donor with active or convalescent COVID-19. The donor label of this sample is uncertain.

The V call is TRBV28, the J call TRBJ2-3; no firm D call. Deletions cut 4 bases from V and 3 bases from J, with 5 bases between. Germline V gene data show CDR1 as MDHEN and CDR2 as SYDVKM. The CDR3 extends over 12 amino acids. The CDR3 bases are TGTGCCAGCAGTTCCACAACAGATACGCAGTATTTT. Amino acids: CASSSTTDTQYF.

The chain links TRBV28 to TRBJ1-1; TRBD1 might be the D (6 bases). The germline CDR1 and CDR2 sequences are MDHEN and SYDVKM. Trimming left V 3 bases short and J 6 bases short, with 17 bases between. The CDR3 is made up of 15 amino acids. CDR3 in DNA: TGTGCCAGCAGTTTGGCAGGGGCCCCGGGGTCTGAAGCTTTCTTT. Amino acid sequence: CASSLAGAPGSEAFF.

V gene TRBV7-2 combines with J gene TRBJ1-1; D might be TRBD1 (5 bases). V shed 3 bases and J shed 3 bases, with 11 bases lying between them. The CDR3 runs to 14 residues. Germline CDR1 SGHTA, CDR2 FQGNSA. This chain's CDR3 is CASSFQPGDTEAFF. The DNA for the CDR3 is TGTGCCAGCAGCTTTCAACCGGGGGACACTGAAGCTTTCTTT.

The V and J genes are TRBV6-5 and TRBJ2-7; 7 nucleotides agree with TRBD1. The junction had 5 bases not matched to a gene; V was cut back by 4 bases and J by 2 bases. CDR3 length: 14 amino acids. In germline, CDR1 is MNHEY, CDR2 SVGAGI. The CDR3, as DNA: TGTGCCAGCAGTTCCCAGGGGGACGCCTACGAGCAGTACTTC. This translates into CASSSQGDAYEQYF.

V is TRBV18 and J is TRBJ2-7; 9 bases are a match to TRBD2. This CDR3 contains 14 residues. The germline CDR1 and CDR2 sequences are KGHSH and LQKENI. V was clipped by 3 bases and J by 6 bases; unmatched bases: 6. CDR3 in amino acids: CASSPLAGASEQYF. In DNA form, the CDR3 reads TGTGCCAGCTCACCCTTAGCGGGAGCCTCCGAGCAGTACTTC.

The chain employs TRBV2 and TRBJ1-6, with unresolved D. Trimming took off 6 bases at V and 4 bases at J, with 16 bases between the two ends. CDR3 length equals 16 residues. Per germline, CDR1 SNHLY and CDR2 FYNNEI. The CDR3 protein is CASSPALVRYNSPLHF. CDR3 coding DNA: TGTGCCAGCAGCCCCGCTTTAGTGAGGTATAATTCACCCCTCCACTTT.

This chain links TRBV2 with TRBJ1-2; a possible D gene is TRBD1 (6 bases). The CDR3 loop spans 12 amino acids. CDR1 and CDR2 (germline): SNHLY, FYNNEI. V was pared by 9 bases and J by 5 bases, with 13 bases between. CDR3 nucleotides: TGTGCCAGTTCGGGACAAAATTATGGCTACACCTTC. Its protein is CASSGQNYGYTF.

The chain employs TRBV7-2 and TRBJ2-1; 7 bases are shared with TRBD1. CDR3 length: 15 residues. Germline trimming cut 2 bases from V and 2 bases from J; bases unmatched to any gene: 3. Germline V gene lookup returns CDR1 SGHTA and CDR2 FQGNSA. The CDR3: CASSLRQGAYNEQFF. In DNA form, the CDR3 reads TGTGCCAGCAGCTTAAGGCAGGGGGCCTACAATGAGCAGTTCTTC.